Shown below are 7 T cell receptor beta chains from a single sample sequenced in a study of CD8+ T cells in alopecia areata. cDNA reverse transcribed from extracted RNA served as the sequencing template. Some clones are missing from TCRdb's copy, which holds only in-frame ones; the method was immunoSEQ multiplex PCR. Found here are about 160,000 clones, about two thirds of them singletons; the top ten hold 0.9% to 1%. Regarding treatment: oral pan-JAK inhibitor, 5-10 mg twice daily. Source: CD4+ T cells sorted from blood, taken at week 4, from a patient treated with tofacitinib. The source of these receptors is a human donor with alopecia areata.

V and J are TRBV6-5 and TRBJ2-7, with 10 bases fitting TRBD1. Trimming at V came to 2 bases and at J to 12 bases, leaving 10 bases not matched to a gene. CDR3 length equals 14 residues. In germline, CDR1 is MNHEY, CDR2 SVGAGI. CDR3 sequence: CASSYLGTGDPRYF. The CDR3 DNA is TGTGCCAGCAGTTACCTCGGGACAGGGGACCCTCGGTACTTC.

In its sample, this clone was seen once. The CDR3 DNA sequence: TGTGCCAGCAGCGTTTCGGGACAGCCCCACGAGCAGTACTTC. The encoded protein is CASSVSGQPHEQYF. The chain couples TRBV11-1 to TRBJ2-7, with 7 bases lining up with TRBD1. V trimming: 5 bases; J trimming: 5 bases; junction bases outside the gene matches: 9. In germline, CDR1 is SGHAT, CDR2 FQDESV (reference sequence). The CDR3 is 14 amino acids.

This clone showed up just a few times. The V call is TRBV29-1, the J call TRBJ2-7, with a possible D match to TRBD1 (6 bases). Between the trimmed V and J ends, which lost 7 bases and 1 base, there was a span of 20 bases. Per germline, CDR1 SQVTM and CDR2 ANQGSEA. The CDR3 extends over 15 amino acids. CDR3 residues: CSARGLGALSYEQYF. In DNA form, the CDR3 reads TGCAGCGCCCGTGGGTTGGGGGCCTTATCCTACGAGCAGTACTTC.

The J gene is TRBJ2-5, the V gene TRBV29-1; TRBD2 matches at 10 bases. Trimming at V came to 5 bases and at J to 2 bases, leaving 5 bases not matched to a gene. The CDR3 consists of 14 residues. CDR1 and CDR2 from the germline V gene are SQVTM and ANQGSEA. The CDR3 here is CSVSSLAGQETQYF. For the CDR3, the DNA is TGCAGCGTTAGCTCACTAGCGGGACAAGAGACCCAGTACTTC.

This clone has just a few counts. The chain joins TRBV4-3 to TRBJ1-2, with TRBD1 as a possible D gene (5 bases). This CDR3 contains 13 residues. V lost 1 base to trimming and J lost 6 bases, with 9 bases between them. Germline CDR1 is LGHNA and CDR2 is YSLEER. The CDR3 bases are TGCGCCAGCAGCCAAGGGGACGACGATGGCTACACCTTC. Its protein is CASSQGDDDGYTF.

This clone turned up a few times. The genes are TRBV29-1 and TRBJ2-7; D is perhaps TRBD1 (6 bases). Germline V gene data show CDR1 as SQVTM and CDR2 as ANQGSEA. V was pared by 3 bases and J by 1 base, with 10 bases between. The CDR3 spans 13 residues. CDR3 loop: CSVDQGPSYEQYF. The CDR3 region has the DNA TGCAGCGTTGATCAGGGGCCATCCTACGAGCAGTACTTC.

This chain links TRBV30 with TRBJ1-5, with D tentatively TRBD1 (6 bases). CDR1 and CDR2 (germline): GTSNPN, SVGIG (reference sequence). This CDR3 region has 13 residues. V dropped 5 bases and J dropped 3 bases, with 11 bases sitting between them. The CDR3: CAWRGQPNQPQHF. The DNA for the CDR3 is TGTGCCTGGCGTGGACAGCCCAATCAGCCCCAGCATTTT.